Listed below are T cell receptor beta chains from one sample, sequenced in a study of T-cell reconstitution after alpha-beta-depleted transplantation in children. Each CDR3 protein is one row after TCRdb ran MiXCR on the PCR reads. This sample has around 300,000 distinct CDR3 sequences, with around 10% found just once. The source was peripheral blood, collected 180 days after TCRalphabeta/CD19-depleted stem cell transplant. Receptors originate from a male patient aged 2 to 9 who had a stem cell transplant for chronic granulomatous disease, so the T cells may come from the graft donor. CDR3s include the opening cysteine and the closing phenylalanine or tryptophan. A D gene is named only where the DNA matches it firmly. Expanded clones are given a class, and other clones once, few, many or no size at all.

D gene	clone size	V gene	J gene	CDR3 DNA	CDR3 protein
TRBD2	many	TRBV5-1	TRBJ2-4	TGCGCCAGCGGCGAAATAGCGGGAGCGGCCAAAAACATTCAGTACTTC	CASGEIAGAAKNIQYF
NA	many	TRBV5-6	TRBJ2-2	TGTGCCACGACGGCAACCGGGGAGCTGTTTTTT	CATTATGELFF
TRBD2	many	TRBV7-2	TRBJ2-7	TGTGCCAGCAGCTTAGTAGCTAGCGGGATAAGTTCCTACGAGCAGTACTTC	CASSLVASGISSYEQYF
NA	many	TRBV29-1	TRBJ2-7	TGCAGCGTGAATGACGGACCCTCCTACGAGCAGTACTTC	CSVNDGPSYEQYF
NA	NA	TRBV14	TRBJ2-7	TGTGCCTGCAGCCAATTCGAGGGCCCCAACGAGCAGTCCTTC	CACSQFEGPNEQSF
TRBD2	many	TRBV5-1	TRBJ2-1	TGCGCCAGCAGCTTCCGATCGGGACTAGCGTTCCACAATGAGCAGTTCTTC	CASSFRSGLAFHNEQFF
NA	many	TRBV3-1	TRBJ2-7	TGTGCCAGCAGCCGCAGCGGAGCGAACGAGCAGTACTTC	CASSRSGANEQYF
TRBD2	many	TRBV19	TRBJ2-1	TGTGCCAGTAGTATTGGGCTAGCGGGTTTGAGGAATGAGCAGTTCTTC	CASSIGLAGLRNEQFF
NA	many	TRBV28	TRBJ2-6	TGTGCCAGCCGACCTTTTAGGGGGGGCGCTGCGGGGGCCAACGTCCTGACTTTC	CASRPFRGGAAGANVLTF
TRBD2	many	TRBV11-1	TRBJ2-3	TGTGCCAGCAGCACCGGGACTACAATCACAGATACGCAGTATTTT	CASSTGTTITDTQYF
TRBD1	many	TRBV7-2	TRBJ2-2	TGTGCCAGCAGCTTAGTGTCTCAGGGGGCTTGGGGGGAGCTGTTTTTT	CASSLVSQGAWGELFF
TRBD1	many	TRBV7-2	TRBJ2-7	TGTGCCAGCAGCTTAGGGGACAGGGATCCCTACGAGCAGTACTTC	CASSLGDRDPYEQYF
NA	few	TRBV2	TRBJ1-5	TGTGCCAGCAGTCGTAGGTTGGAGAACAATCAGCCCCAGCATTTT	CASSRRLENNQPQHF
TRBD2	many	TRBV29-1	TRBJ2-3	TGCAGCGTTAGAGGGACTAGCGGGGAAGGGGATACGCAGTATTTT	CSVRGTSGEGDTQYF
NA	many	TRBV25-1	TRBJ2-1	TGTGCCAGCTGGGGCCCGTACAATGAGCAGTTCTTC	CASWGPYNEQFF